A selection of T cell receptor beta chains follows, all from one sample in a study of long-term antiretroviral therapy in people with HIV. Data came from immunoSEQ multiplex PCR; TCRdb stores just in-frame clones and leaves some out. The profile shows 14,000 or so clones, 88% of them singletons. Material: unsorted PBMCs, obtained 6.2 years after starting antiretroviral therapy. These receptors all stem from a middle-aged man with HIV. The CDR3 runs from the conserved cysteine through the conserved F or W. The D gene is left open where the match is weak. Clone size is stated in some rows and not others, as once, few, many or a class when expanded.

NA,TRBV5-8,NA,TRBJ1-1,TGTGCCAGCAGCTTGACAGGGTTGGTGATCGGAGCTTTCTTT,CASSLTGLVIGAFF
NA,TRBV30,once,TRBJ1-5,TGTGCCTGGAGCCAGAGCAATCAGCCCCAGCATTTT,CAWSQSNQPQHF
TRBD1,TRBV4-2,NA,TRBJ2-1,TGTGCCAGCAGCCCTAGACAGGGCACCTACAATGAGCAGTTCTTC,CASSPRQGTYNEQFF
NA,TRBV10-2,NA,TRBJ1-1,TGCGCCAGCAGGGGTACACTGAACACTGAAGCTTTCTTT,CASRGTLNTEAFF
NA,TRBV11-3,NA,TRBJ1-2,TGTGCCAGCAGCTTAGTAATGGGAATCGGCGGCTACACCTTC,CASSLVMGIGGYTF
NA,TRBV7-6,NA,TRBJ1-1,TGTGCCAGCAGCCAAGGGGGACCGGGGACGAACACTGAAGCTTTCTTT,CASSQGGPGTNTEAFF
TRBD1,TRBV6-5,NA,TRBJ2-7,TGTGCCAGCAGTCGCTCGGGACAGGCTAACTACGAGCAGTACTTC,CASSRSGQANYEQYF
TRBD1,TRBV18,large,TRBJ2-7,TGTGCCAGCTCACCTCCGGCAGGACAGGTGTACGAGCAGTACTTC,CASSPPAGQVYEQYF
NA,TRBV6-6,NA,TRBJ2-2,TGTGCCAGCAGCACCTCCGGGTCTAACACCGGGGAGCTGTTTTTT,CASSTSGSNTGELFF
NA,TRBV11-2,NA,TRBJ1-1,TGTGCCAGCAGCTTAGATCTGAACACTGAAGCTTTCTTT,CASSLDLNTEAFF
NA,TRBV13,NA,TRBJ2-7,TGTGCCAGCAGCCGGGGTTTACTCTACGAGCAGTACTTC,CASSRGLLYEQYF
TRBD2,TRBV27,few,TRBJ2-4,TGTGCCAGCAGTTCTCACCTCAGACTAGCTGCCTCTCAGTACTTC,CASSSHLRLAASQYF
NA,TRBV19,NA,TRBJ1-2,TGTGCCAGTAGTATACTTGGGAACTATGGCTACACCTTC,CASSILGNYGYTF
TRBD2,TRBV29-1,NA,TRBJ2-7,TGCAGCGTTCGGCTAGCGGACTCCTACGAGCAGTACTTC,CSVRLADSYEQYF
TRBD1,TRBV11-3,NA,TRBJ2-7,TGTGCCAGCAGCGCCCGGGGTGGGACAGGGCCCTACGAGCAGTACTTC,CASSARGGTGPYEQYF
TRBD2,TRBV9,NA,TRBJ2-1,TGTGCCAGCAGCGTAGAAGGGACTAGCGGAAGGGCGCAGTTCTTC,CASSVEGTSGRAQFF
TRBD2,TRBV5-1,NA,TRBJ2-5,TGCGCCAGCCAAAGCGGGAGTAACCAAGAGACCCAGTACTTC,CASQSGSNQETQYF
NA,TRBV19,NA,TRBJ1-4,TGTGCCAGTAGTATAGGTGCAACTAATGAAAAACTGTTTTTT,CASSIGATNEKLFF
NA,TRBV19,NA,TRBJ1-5,TGTGCCAGTAAGAGGGCCCCCAAGGAGGATCAGCCCCAGCATTTT,CASKRAPKEDQPQHF
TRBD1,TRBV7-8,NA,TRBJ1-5,TGTGCCAGCAGCCGCGGACAGGGGGGCTATAGCAATCAGCCCCAGCATTTT,CASSRGQGGYSNQPQHF
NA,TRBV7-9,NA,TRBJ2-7,TGTGCCAGCAGCCAAGGGGCCTACTCCTACGAGCAGTACTTC,CASSQGAYSYEQYF
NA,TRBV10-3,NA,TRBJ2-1,TGTGCCATCAGGGCACAGGGTCCGAATGAGCAGTTCTTC,CAIRAQGPNEQFF
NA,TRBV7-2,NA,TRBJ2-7,TGTGCCAGCAGCTCAAGAGGGGGGGCTGGATCCTACGAGCAGTACTTC,CASSSRGGAGSYEQYF
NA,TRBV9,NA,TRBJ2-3,TGTGCCAGCAGCGTAGGAGGGATAAAGGGCACGCAGTATTTT,CASSVGGIKGTQYF
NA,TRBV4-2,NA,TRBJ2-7,TGTGCCAGCAGCTCCCTAGTTCCCGAGCAGTACTTC,CASSSLVPEQYF
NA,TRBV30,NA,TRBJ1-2,TGTGCCTGGAGGGGAGAGCCAGGGGAAGGCTACACCTTC,CAWRGEPGEGYTF